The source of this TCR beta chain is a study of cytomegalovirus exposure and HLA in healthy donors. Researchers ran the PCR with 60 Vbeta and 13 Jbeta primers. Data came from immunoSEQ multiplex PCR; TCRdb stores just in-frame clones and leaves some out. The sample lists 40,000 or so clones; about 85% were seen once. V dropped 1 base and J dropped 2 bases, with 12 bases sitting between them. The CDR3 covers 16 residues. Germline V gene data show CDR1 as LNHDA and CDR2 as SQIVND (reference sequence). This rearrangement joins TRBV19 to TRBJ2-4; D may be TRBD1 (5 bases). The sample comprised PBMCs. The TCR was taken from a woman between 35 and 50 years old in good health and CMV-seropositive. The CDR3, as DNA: TGTGCCAGTAGTATAGGGGGCCAGGTCTCCAAAAACATTCAGTACTTC. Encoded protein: CASSIGGQVSKNIQYF.